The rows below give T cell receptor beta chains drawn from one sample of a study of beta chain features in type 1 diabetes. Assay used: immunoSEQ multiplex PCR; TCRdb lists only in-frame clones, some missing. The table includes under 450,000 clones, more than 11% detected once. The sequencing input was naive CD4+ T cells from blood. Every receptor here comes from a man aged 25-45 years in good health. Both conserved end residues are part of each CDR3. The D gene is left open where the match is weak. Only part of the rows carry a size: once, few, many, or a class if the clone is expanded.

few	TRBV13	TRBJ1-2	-	CASSWRRGSGYTF	TGTGCCAGCAGCTGGCGCCGGGGGTCTGGCTACACCTTC
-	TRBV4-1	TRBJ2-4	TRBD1	CASARATGGSKNIQYF	TGCGCCAGCGCGAGGGCGACAGGGGGATCCAAAAACATTCAGTACTTC
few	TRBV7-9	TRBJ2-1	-	CASSSDRLYEFF	TGTGCCAGCAGCTCCGACAGGTTGTATGAGTTCTTC
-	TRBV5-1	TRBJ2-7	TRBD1	CASSMDRGPRNF	TGCGCCAGCAGCATGGACAGGGGGCCTCGAAACTTC
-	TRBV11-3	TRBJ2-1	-	CASSVHNEQFF	TGTGCCAGCAGCGTACACAATGAGCAGTTCTTC
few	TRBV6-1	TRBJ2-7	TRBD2	CASSGHISGTYEQYF	TGTGCCAGCAGTGGCCACATTAGCGGGACCTACGAGCAGTACTTC
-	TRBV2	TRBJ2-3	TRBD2	CASRLRGGTDTQYF	TGTGCCAGCAGACTCCGGGGGGGCACAGATACGCAGTATTTT
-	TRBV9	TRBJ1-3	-	CASSSTSDSGNTIYF	TGTGCCAGCAGCTCTACCTCCGACTCTGGAAACACCATATATTTT
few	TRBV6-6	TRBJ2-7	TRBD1	CASSPWTGSYEQYF	TGTGCCAGCAGTCCCTGGACAGGGAGCTACGAGCAGTACTTC
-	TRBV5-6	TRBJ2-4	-	CASSFLGDKNIQYF	TGTGCCAGCAGCTTCCTGGGGGACAAAAACATTCAGTACTTC
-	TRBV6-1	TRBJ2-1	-	CASSSPRGGYDEQFF	TGTGCCAGCAGCTCCCCAAGGGGGGGCTACGATGAGCAGTTCTTC
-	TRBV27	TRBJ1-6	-	CASSPLDSFNSPLHF	TGTGCCAGCAGCCCATTGGACAGTTTTAATTCACCCCTCCACTTT
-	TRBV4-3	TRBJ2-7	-	CASSHIAQGYEQYF	TGCGCCAGCAGCCACATCGCACAGGGTTACGAGCAGTACTTC
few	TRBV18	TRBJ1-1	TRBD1	CASSPPGQQQYEAFF	TGTGCCAGCTCACCTCCGGGACAGCAACAATATGAAGCTTTCTTT
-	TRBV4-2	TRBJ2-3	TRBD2	CASSQDTGGEEYF	TGTGCCAGCAGCCAAGATACCGGGGGGGAGGAGTATTTT
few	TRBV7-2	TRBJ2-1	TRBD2	CASSQRLAGNEQFF	TGTGCCAGCAGTCAGAGACTAGCGGGCAATGAGCAGTTCTTC
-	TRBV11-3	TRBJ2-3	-	CASSLHRRTDTQYF	TGTGCCAGCAGCCTTCATAGGCGCACAGATACGCAGTATTTT
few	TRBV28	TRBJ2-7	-	CASIHRPSYEQYF	TGTGCCAGCATCCACAGGCCCTCCTACGAGCAGTACTTC
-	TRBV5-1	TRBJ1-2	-	CASSPDVGGYTF	TGCGCCAGCAGCCCGGATGTCGGTGGCTACACCTTC
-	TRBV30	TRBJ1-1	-	CAWSVLGTEAFF	TGTGCCTGGAGTGTACTGGGGACTGAAGCTTTCTTT
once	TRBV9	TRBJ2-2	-	CASSVQGRDTGELFF	TGTGCCAGCAGCGTACAGGGTAGGGACACCGGGGAGCTGTTTTTT
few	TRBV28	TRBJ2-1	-	CASSLGGEQFF	TGTGCCAGCAGTTTGGGGGGTGAGCAGTTCTTC
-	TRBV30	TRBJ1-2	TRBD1	CAWSVPGQATYGYTF	TGTGCCTGGAGTGTACCGGGACAGGCGACCTATGGCTACACCTTC
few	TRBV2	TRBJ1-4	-	CASCAMGTTNEKLFF	TGTGCCAGCTGCGCCATGGGTACAACTAATGAAAAACTGTTTTTT
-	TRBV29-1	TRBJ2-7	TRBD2	CSVEGGGVYEQYF	TGCAGCGTTGAAGGGGGGGGAGTCTACGAGCAGTACTTC
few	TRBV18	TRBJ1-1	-	CASSPRTASTEAFF	TGTGCCAGCTCACCTCGGACAGCAAGCACTGAAGCTTTCTTT
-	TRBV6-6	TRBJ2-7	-	CASSFRGRVYEQYF	TGTGCCAGCAGTTTTCGGGGGCGAGTTTACGAGCAGTACTTC
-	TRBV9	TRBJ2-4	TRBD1	CASSVFPGQGGLSGNIQYF	TGTGCCAGCAGCGTCTTTCCGGGACAGGGGGGCTTATCGGGTAACATTCAGTACTTC
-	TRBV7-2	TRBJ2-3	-	CASSLTFESDTQYF	TGTGCCAGCAGCTTAACGTTCGAGTCTGATACGCAGTATTTT
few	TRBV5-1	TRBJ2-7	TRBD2	CASSLAGSSYEQYF	TGCGCCAGCAGCTTAGCGGGGAGCTCCTACGAGCAGTACTTC
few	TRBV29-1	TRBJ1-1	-	CSVEGGRTEAFF	TGCAGCGTTGAAGGCGGAAGAACTGAAGCTTTCTTT
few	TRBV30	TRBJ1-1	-	CAWNGGESNTEAFF	TGTGCCTGGAATGGGGGAGAGAGCAACACTGAAGCTTTCTTT
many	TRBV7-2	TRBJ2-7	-	CASTEYGRGAYEQYF	TGTGCCAGCACAGAATACGGTCGGGGAGCCTACGAGCAGTACTTC
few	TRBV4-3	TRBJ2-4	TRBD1	CASSPSRPGQLAKNIQYF	TGCGCCAGCAGCCCCTCCCGACCGGGACAGCTAGCCAAAAACATTCAGTACTTC
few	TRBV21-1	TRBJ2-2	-	CASSKSSDGELFF	TGTGCCAGCAGCAAAAGTAGCGACGGGGAGCTGTTTTTT
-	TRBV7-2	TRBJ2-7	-	CASSRSYEQYF	TGTGCCAGCAGCCGATCCTACGAGCAGTACTTC
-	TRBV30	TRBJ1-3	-	CAWSRHIKGENTIYF	TGTGCCTGGAGTAGGCACATTAAAGGTGAAAACACCATATATTTT